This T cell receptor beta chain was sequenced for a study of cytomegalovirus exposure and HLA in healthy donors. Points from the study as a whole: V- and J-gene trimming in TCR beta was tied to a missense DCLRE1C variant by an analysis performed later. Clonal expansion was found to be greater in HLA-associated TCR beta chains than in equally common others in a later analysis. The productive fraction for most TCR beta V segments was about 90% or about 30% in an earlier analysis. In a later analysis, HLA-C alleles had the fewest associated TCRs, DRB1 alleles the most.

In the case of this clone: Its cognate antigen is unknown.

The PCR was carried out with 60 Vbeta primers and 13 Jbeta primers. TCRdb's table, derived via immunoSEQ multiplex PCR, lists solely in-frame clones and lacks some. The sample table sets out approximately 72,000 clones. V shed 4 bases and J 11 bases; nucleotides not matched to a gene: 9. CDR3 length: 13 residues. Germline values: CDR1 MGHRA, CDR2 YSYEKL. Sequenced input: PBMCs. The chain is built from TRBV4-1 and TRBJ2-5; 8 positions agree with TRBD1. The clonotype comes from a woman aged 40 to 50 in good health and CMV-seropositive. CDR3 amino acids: CASSRGQGNEQYF. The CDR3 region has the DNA TGCGCCAGCAGCCGAGGACAGGGAAATGAGCAGTACTTC.